This entry lists 25 T cell receptor beta chains sequenced from one sample in a study of T cell repertoires in cytomegalovirus infection. Antigens for these TCRs are unknown. TCRdb fed the reads into MiXCR, producing one record per CDR3 protein. The sample has tens of thousands of distinct CDR3 sequences, approximately 46% seen once. The sample here was CD8+ T cells from cultured PBMCs, taken from culture after CMV antigen stimulation. Receptor source: a human donor in good health (CMV status not recorded). Some clones in this sample may be carry-over from other donors' samples.

This clonotype occurred a few times. This chain links TRBV6-2 or TRBV6-3 with TRBJ2-7; D tentatively reads TRBD1 or TRBD2 (5 bases each). V was pared by 6 bases and J by 5 bases, with 17 bases between. The CDR3 runs 14 residues. Germline CDR1 and CDR2: MNHEY and SVGEGT. CDR3 DNA sequence: TGTGCCAGCAGACAATTTCCGGGACGGGACGAGCAGTACTTC. This gives the protein CASRQFPGRDEQYF.

V is TRBV12-3 or TRBV12-4 and J is TRBJ1-2; possible D gene TRBD1, 6 bases. This CDR3 has 15 residues. V was cut by 0 bases and J by 5 bases, with 13 bases left in between. The CDR3 reads CASSLAGGGGYGYTF. CDR3 nucleotides: TGTGCCAGCAGTTTAGCGGGGGGCGGAGGGTATGGCTACACCTTC.

The J gene is TRBJ1-1, the V gene TRBV19, with D unclear. The CDR3 covers 10 residues. Germline V gene data show CDR1 as LNHDA and CDR2 as SQIVND (reference sequence). With 6 bases removed from V and 12 bases from J, the gap between germline ends came to 11 bases. CDR3 residues: CASSLTSPFF. CDR3 in DNA: TGTGCCAGTAGCCTGACCTCTCCTTTCTTT.

In this sample, this clonotype turned up a few times. V usage is TRBV29-1 and J usage is TRBJ2-7; D is unclear. Between the trimmed V and J ends, which lost 0 bases and 2 bases, there was a span of 8 bases. Germline V gene data show CDR1 as SQVTM and CDR2 as ANQGSEA. This CDR3 has 13 amino acids. The CDR3 DNA reads TGCAGCGTTGAAGATCGTCGGACCTACGAGCAGTACTTC. The encoded protein is CSVEDRRTYEQYF.

This clonotype was observed a handful of times. The rearrangement joins TRBV7-9 to TRBJ2-1; TRBD1 agrees at 10 bases. Per germline, CDR1 SEHNR and CDR2 FQNEAQ (reference sequence). Trimming cost V 5 bases and J 4 bases; bases outside gene matches: 8. The CDR3 has 16 amino acids. The CDR3 is CASSAGTGERYNEQFF. Written as DNA, the CDR3 is TGTGCCAGCAGCGCAGGGACAGGGGAGCGGTACAATGAGCAGTTCTTC.

V usage is TRBV7-9 and J usage is TRBJ2-3; 10 bases agree with TRBD2. Trimming took 5 bases from V and 5 from J; bases not matched to a gene: 13. This CDR3 has 17 amino acids. Germline V gene sequence: CDR1 SEHNR, CDR2 FQNEAQ (reference sequence). The CDR3 spells CASSPHSGGPSEDTQYF. The CDR3 DNA reads TGTGCCAGCAGCCCACATAGCGGGGGGCCGTCCGAAGATACGCAGTATTTT.

As regards this clonotype: Its ends do not fully match the called genes, so a read error is possible. The chain has TRBV6-2 or TRBV6-3 and TRBJ1-5, with TRBD1 identical over 7 bases. Looked up from germline, CDR1 is MNHEY and CDR2 is SVGEGT. This CDR3 is 15 amino acids long. The DNA for the CDR3 is TGTGCCAGCAGTTACCTCAAACAGGGGACACAGCCCCAGCGTTTT. This encodes CASSYLKQGTQPQRF.

This clonotype was found many times. The rearrangement uses TRBV7-6 and TRBJ1-5, with D unresolved. Trimming pared 2 bases from V and 4 bases from J, leaving 15 bases between. This CDR3 is 16 amino acids long. The germline V gene has CDR1 SGHVS and CDR2 FNYEAQ. Here the CDR3 reads CASSLTSGRGNQPQHF. CDR3 coding DNA: TGTGCCAGCAGCTTAACATCGGGCAGAGGGAATCAGCCCCAGCATTTT.

This clonotype was picked up a small number of times. The genes are TRBV27 and TRBJ2-1, with 8 bases that match TRBD2. V dropped 3 bases and J dropped 8; count of bases not matched to a gene: 12. Germline V lookup: CDR1 MNHEY, CDR2 SMNVEV (reference sequence). This CDR3 comprises 16 residues. CDR3 protein: CASSFSGGAGKDEQFF. CDR3 nucleotide sequence: TGTGCCAGCAGTTTCTCCGGGGGGGCCGGGAAAGATGAGCAGTTCTTC.

This chain connects TRBV28 to TRBJ2-1; D is ambiguous. The V and J ends lost 5 bases and 10 bases respectively, with 9 bases between them. CDR1 MDHEN and CDR2 SYDVKM come from the germline V gene. The CDR3 is 11 residues long. CDR3 sequence reads: CASSPLLEQFF. DNA for the CDR3: TGTGCCAGCAGTCCCCTCCTAGAGCAGTTCTTC.

This clonotype appeared once. The gene calls are TRBV6-2 or TRBV6-3 and TRBJ2-7; TRBD1 or TRBD2 may be the D gene (5 bases each). Germline lookup yields CDR1 MNHEY and CDR2 SVGEGT. This CDR3 is 15 amino acids long. V dropped 2 bases and J dropped 1 base, with 12 bases sitting between them. The DNA for the CDR3 is TGTGCCAGCAGTTACGAAGGGACCGGGTCCTACGAGCAGTACTTC. Protein product: CASSYEGTGSYEQYF.

CDR3 protein: CSARAPLQGSTDTQYF. For the CDR3, the DNA is TGCAGTGCTAGAGCCCCACTACAGGGAAGCACAGATACGCAGTATTTT. The chain employs TRBV20-1 and TRBJ2-3, with a possible D match to TRBD1 (6 bases). V dropped 1 base and J dropped 0 bases, with 14 bases sitting between them. The CDR3 is made up of 16 amino acids. The germline V gene encodes CDR1 DFQATT and CDR2 SNEGSKA (reference sequence).

This clonotype has more than one count but fewer than ten. The V call is TRBV5-4, the J call TRBJ2-7; 9 positions match TRBD2. The CDR3 is 15 residues long. V lost 3 bases, J lost 3 bases, and 7 bases stayed unmatched. The germline gives CDR1 SGHNT, CDR2 YYREEE (reference sequence). The DNA for the CDR3 is TGTGCCAGCAGCTCCTCGACTAGCGGTTTCTACGAGCAGTACTTC. Translating gives CASSSSTSGFYEQYF.

The sample holds one count of this clonotype. The chain employs TRBV11-2 and TRBJ2-1, with TRBD2 matching 10 bases. CDR1 SGHAT and CDR2 FQNNGV come from the germline V gene. V lost 5 bases to trimming and J lost 9 bases; unmatched junction nucleotides: 13. The CDR3 has 16 amino acids. CDR3 in amino acids: CASSVGELAGVGEQFF. In nucleotides, the CDR3 is TGTGCCAGCAGCGTAGGGGAGCTAGCGGGAGTTGGTGAGCAGTTCTTC.

There are a few counts of this clonotype. The DNA of the CDR3 is TGTGCCAGCAGCCAGACTAGCGGGTCCTACAATGAGCAGTTCTTC. It translates to CASSQTSGSYNEQFF. The chain recombines TRBV27 with TRBJ2-1, with 10 bases that match TRBD2. The length of the CDR3 is 15 residues. Unmatched junction bases numbered 3, after V lost 6 bases and J lost 1 base. Germline V CDR1 and CDR2: MNHEY, SMNVEV (reference sequence).

The chain has TRBV7-8 and TRBJ2-1; D call uncertain. Germline-derived CDR1 and CDR2 are SGHVS and FQNEAQ. The length of the CDR3 is 13 residues. Trimming took off 1 base at V and 6 bases at J, with 7 bases between the two ends. The CDR3 nucleotides read TGTGCCAGCAGCTTAGGTGGAAGCAATGAGCAGTTCTTC. This translates into CASSLGGSNEQFF. The full variable domain, completed using reference TRBV7-8 and TRBJ2-1, is GAGVSQSPRYKVAKRGQDVALRCDPISGHVSLFWYQQALGQGPEFLTYFQNEAQLDKSGLPSDRFFAERPEGSVSTLKIQRTQQEDSAVYLCASSLGGSNEQFFGPGTRLTVL.

This clonotype was recorded a few times. V is TRBV7-3 and J is TRBJ1-4; D remains unclear. Trimming stripped 5 bases from V and 8 bases from J, with 12 bases between. This CDR3 has 13 amino acids. CDR1 is SGHTA and CDR2 is FQGTGA in the germline V gene. The CDR3 region has the DNA TGTGCCAGCAGCATAGGACCGTGGGAAAAACTGTTTTTT. Protein: CASSIGPWEKLFF.

V usage is TRBV6-2 or TRBV6-3 and J usage is TRBJ2-7; weak D call: TRBD1 (5 bases). Looked up from germline, CDR1 is MNHEY and CDR2 is SVGEGT. The CDR3 is made up of 15 amino acids. V lost 2 bases to trimming and J lost 2 bases, with 13 bases between them. The CDR3 DNA reads TGTGCCAGCAGTTACCCGGACAAGATAACCTACGAGCAGTACTTC. Protein: CASSYPDKITYEQYF.

The chain has TRBV27 and TRBJ2-1; 16 positions agree with TRBD2. CDR1 and CDR2 from the germline V gene are MNHEY and SMNVEV (reference sequence). CDR3 length equals 18 residues. J lost 9 bases, V lost 5 bases, and 13 bases had no gene match. Written as DNA, the CDR3 is TGTGCCAGCAGTCGGGGAGGGGGGACTAGCGGGGGGGCCTTTGAGCAGTTCTTC. This gives the protein CASSRGGGTSGGAFEQFF.

In its sample, this clonotype was seen many times. V and J are TRBV6-6 and TRBJ1-5; maybe TRBD1 (6 bases). Looked up from germline, CDR1 is MNHNY and CDR2 is SVGAGI (reference sequence). This CDR3 contains 15 residues. V dropped 5 bases and J dropped 11 bases, with 22 bases sitting between them. As DNA, the CDR3 is TGTGCCAGCAGTCCCCTTCCGGACCCGAGGGGGTCCCAGCATTTT. It translates to CASSPLPDPRGSQHF.

In this sample, this clonotype turned up many times. This chain connects TRBV7-3 to TRBJ1-6; D remains ambiguous. Germline V CDR1 and CDR2: SGHTA, FQGTGA. The V end was cut by 2 bases, the J end by 10 bases, with 9 bases between. The length of the CDR3 is 13 residues. This CDR3 reads CASSLSGLSPLHF. For the CDR3, the DNA is TGTGCCAGCAGCTTATCGGGGTTATCACCCCTCCACTTT.

V is TRBV4-3 and J is TRBJ2-2, with D perhaps matching TRBD1 or TRBD2 (6 bases each). The CDR3 is 17 amino acids. Looked up from germline, CDR1 is LGHNA and CDR2 is YSLEER. Trimming took 3 bases from V and 2 from J, leaving 16 bases between them. This chain's CDR3 is CASSQPLGGSNTGELFF. The CDR3 DNA follows: TGCGCCAGCAGCCAGCCCCTAGGGGGGTCAAACACCGGGGAGCTGTTTTTT.

V usage is TRBV4-1 and J usage is TRBJ1-3; D is possibly TRBD1 (6 bases). The CDR3 has 17 amino acids. Germline CDR1 and CDR2: MGHRA and YSYEKL. V lost 0 bases, J lost 0 bases, and 12 bases lay in between. This chain's CDR3 is CASSQEDRGNSGNTIYF. As DNA, the CDR3 is TGCGCCAGCAGCCAAGAGGACAGAGGTAACTCTGGAAACACCATATATTTT.

This clonotype showed up just a few times. The chain uses TRBV28 and TRBJ2-3; 7 nucleotides match TRBD2. The CDR3 runs to 15 residues. J gave up 2 bases and V 6 bases, and 8 bases lay outside the gene matches. Per the germline V gene, CDR1 is MDHEN and CDR2 is SYDVKM. The CDR3 nucleotides are TGTGCCAGCAGGCCTCCTAGCGGTTCCACAGATACGCAGTATTTT. It yields the protein CASRPPSGSTDTQYF.

This clonotype was seen a handful of times. A read error may account for a junction end that differs from germline. The chain joins TRBV28 to TRBJ1-1, with D uncertain. The germline V gene encodes CDR1 MDHEN and CDR2 SYDVKM. This CDR3 contains 15 residues. The CDR3 nucleotides are TGTGCCATCAGTCTACCTGAAGGAACGGACACTGAAGCTTTCTTT. Protein: CAISLPEGTDTEAFF.